This T cell receptor beta chain emerged from a study of long-term antiretroviral therapy in people with HIV. Broader study findings: Clonal expansions arising prior to ART prevailed in the repertoire at every time point.

CDR3 length equals 14 residues. CDR1 SGHRS and CDR2 YFSETQ come from the germline V gene. With 4 bases clipped from V and 5 bases from J, the junction kept 6 bases outside the gene matches. Points on this clone: The antigen is unknown.

Sequencing used immunoSEQ v3.0 at survey level. TCRdb keeps only in-frame clones here, not all; method: immunoSEQ multiplex PCR. The sample has roughly 20,000 clones, about nine tenths seen once. Sample: unsorted PBMCs, taken 0.5 years after starting antiretroviral therapy. This chain joins TRBV5-1 and TRBJ2-7; 10 bases map to TRBD1. The clonotype originates from a man aged 40-49 years with HIV. The CDR3 bases are TGCGCCAGCAGCCTCGAGGACAGGGGGAACGAGCAGTACTTC. It encodes CASSLEDRGNEQYF.